The sequence of this T cell receptor beta chain was determined in a study of CD8 T cells in ankylosing spondylitis. General study points: Significant enrichment of disease-linked clones was reportedly seen in matched ankylosing spondylitis synovial fluid. What seemed typical of ankylosing spondylitis blood was a TCR beta motif built from about 8 highly homologous variants.

As to this clonotype: Its antigen remains unknown.

Per the germline V gene, CDR1 is MNHNS and CDR2 is SASEGT. There are 15 residues in the CDR3. V lost 6 bases and J lost 4; bases outside the gene matches: 8. As the method for making TCR beta libraries, quantitative 5'-RACE with molecular barcodes was used. TCRdb recomputed calls from the 5' RACE reads with MiXCR, one row per CDR3 protein. The profile shows around 430,000 distinct CDR3 sequences, more than 15% of them singletons. This clonotype was sampled from a male donor with ankylosing spondylitis. Specimen: blood, either unsorted or a sorted T cell fraction (not recorded which). V usage is TRBV6-1 and J usage is TRBJ1-2; 10 bases fit TRBD1. CDR3 in DNA: TGTGCCAGCAGCGCCGACAGGGGGCTTGCCTATGGCTACACCTTC. Its protein is CASSADRGLAYGYTF.